The rows below give T cell receptor beta chains drawn from one sample of a study of cytomegalovirus exposure and HLA in healthy donors. Here immunoSEQ multiplex PCR was the method, and the copy in TCRdb shows in-frame clones only, minus some. The data hold 150,000 to 200,000 clones, with 84% observed a single time. Sequenced: PBMCs. The receptors were gathered from a man in his forties or fifties in good health and CMV-seropositive. CDR3s include the opening cysteine and the closing phenylalanine or tryptophan. The order of the fields is V gene, D gene, clone size, J gene, CDR3 DNA, CDR3 protein. The D gene is left open where the match is weak. Clone size, where shown, is once, few, many, or a class for clones that have expanded.

TRBV9	TRBD1	.	TRBJ1-2	TGTGCCAGCAGCGTCACAGGGGACGATGGTGGCTACACCTTC	CASSVTGDDGGYTF
TRBV5-6	TRBD2	.	TRBJ2-7	TGTGCCAGCAGCTCACTAGCGGAGAGCTCCTACGAGCAGTACTTC	CASSSLAESSYEQYF
TRBV28	TRBD2	.	TRBJ2-1	TGTGCCAGCAGACCACCGCCGGGACTAGCTGTCTCCTACAATGAGCAGTTCTTC	CASRPPPGLAVSYNEQFF
TRBV15	TRBD2	.	TRBJ2-1	TGTGCCACCAGCAGAGATAGCGGGGTGTACAATGAGCAGTTCTTC	CATSRDSGVYNEQFF
TRBV23-1	TRBD2	.	TRBJ2-1	TGCGCCAGCAGCCGCACCCAAGCGGGAGATTACAATGAGCAGTTCTTC	CASSRTQAGDYNEQFF
TRBV9	.	.	TRBJ1-3	TGTGCCAGCAGCGTAGAGTGGGGGCCGAGAAACACCATATATTTT	CASSVEWGPRNTIYF
TRBV28	TRBD1	.	TRBJ1-1	TGTGCCAGCTTCGTTAGGGGGCCCTACACTGAAGCTTTCTTT	CASFVRGPYTEAFF
TRBV5-1	TRBD2	.	TRBJ2-1	TGCGCCAGCACCACAGCGGGAGGGCCGAGTGAGCAGTTCTTC	CASTTAGGPSEQFF
TRBV2	TRBD1	.	TRBJ1-2	TGTGCCAGCAGTGAAGGGACAGGATATGGCTACACCTTC	CASSEGTGYGYTF
TRBV10-1	TRBD2	.	TRBJ2-1	TGCGCCAGCAGTACTAGCGGGAGAGTCGATGAGCAGTTCTTC	CASSTSGRVDEQFF
TRBV1	.	few	TRBJ2-5	TGCACCAGCAGCCCTAGCGGGGGGAAGGAAGAGACCCAGTACTTC	CTSSPSGGKEETQYF
TRBV4-1	.	.	TRBJ2-5	TGCGCCAGCAGCCAAGACGGAGGGTTAGGGGAGACCCAGTACTTC	CASSQDGGLGETQYF
TRBV10-3	TRBD1	.	TRBJ2-1	TGTGCCATCAGTGGGACAGGGATCAATGAGCAGTTCTTC	CAISGTGINEQFF
TRBV10-3	TRBD2	.	TRBJ2-3	TGTGCCATCAGTGATCCGACTAGCGGGAGGGTAGATACGCAGTATTTT	CAISDPTSGRVDTQYF
TRBV7-3	.	.	TRBJ2-2	TGTGCCAGCAGCTTTGAGCCACCCAAGAGCACCGGGGAGCTGTTTTTT	CASSFEPPKSTGELFF
TRBV27	.	.	TRBJ1-1	TGTGCCAGCAGTTTACGTCGGCAGGGCTCCACTGAAGCTTTCTTT	CASSLRRQGSTEAFF
TRBV5-8	TRBD1	.	TRBJ1-1	TGTGCCAGCAGCCAGGGGGACAGCTCGAACACTGAAGCTTTCTTT	CASSQGDSSNTEAFF
TRBV5-4	TRBD2	.	TRBJ2-1	TGTGCCAGCAGCGCGGAGCTAGCGGGGGGGCGTAATGAGCAGTTCTTC	CASSAELAGGRNEQFF
TRBV29-1	.	once	TRBJ1-1	TGCAGCGTTGAGGGGCAGGGGAGGAACACTGAAGCTTTCTTT	CSVEGQGRNTEAFF
TRBV29-1	.	.	TRBJ1-1	TGCAGCGGGGGAGACGGTCTGAAGTTTGAAGCTTTCTTT	CSGGDGLKFEAFF
TRBV6-5	.	.	TRBJ1-5	TGTGCCAGCAGTGGGGAGGTCAATCAGCCCCAGCATTTT	CASSGEVNQPQHF
TRBV9	TRBD2	.	TRBJ2-5	TGTGCCAGCAGCGTCATTGGACTAGCGGGCGAGACCCAGTACTTC	CASSVIGLAGETQYF
TRBV18	.	few	TRBJ2-7	TGTGCCAGCTCACCAGGGGGCACCTACGAGCAGTACTTC	CASSPGGTYEQYF
TRBV7-8	.	few	TRBJ2-1	TGTGCCAGCAGCTTTGACAGAGAGGATGAGCAGTTCTTC	CASSFDREDEQFF
TRBV4-2	.	.	TRBJ2-1	TGTGCCAGCAGCCAAGAGAGAGGCAATGAGCAGTTCTTC	CASSQERGNEQFF
TRBV29-1	TRBD2	.	TRBJ2-5	TGCAGCGTTGAGCGAGCGGGGGAAGAGACCCAGTACTTC	CSVERAGEETQYF
TRBV9	TRBD1	.	TRBJ2-2	TGTGCCAGCAGCGTGGCTTCCGACAGGGGTCGGACCGGGGAGCTGTTTTTT	CASSVASDRGRTGELFF
TRBV29-1	TRBD1	.	TRBJ1-2	TGCAGCGTCGCAGGGGGCATAGATGGCTACACCTTC	CSVAGGIDGYTF
TRBV19	TRBD1	.	TRBJ2-2	TGTGCCAGTATGGGACAGGCTAACACCGGGGAGCTGTTTTTT	CASMGQANTGELFF
TRBV7-8	.	once	TRBJ2-1	TGTGCCAGCAGCCCCCTGACACCCTACAATGAGCAGTTCTTC	CASSPLTPYNEQFF
TRBV7-3	TRBD2	.	TRBJ2-1	TGTGCCAGCAGCCCAAAGACTAGCGGTGAGCAGTTCTTC	CASSPKTSGEQFF
TRBV19	TRBD2	.	TRBJ2-1	TGTGCCAGTAGTCCGGGGGGGACCTACAATGAGCAGTTCTTC	CASSPGGTYNEQFF
TRBV5-6	TRBD2	.	TRBJ2-1	TGTGCCAGCAGCAAGGGACTACCCTCCTACAATGAGCAGTTCTTC	CASSKGLPSYNEQFF
TRBV28	.	.	TRBJ1-4	TGTGCCAGCAGGCCCCCTGGGGCTCGAGAGGAAAAACTGTTTTTT	CASRPPGAREEKLFF
TRBV6-6	.	.	TRBJ2-7	TGTGCCAGCGGGGGGGGGCTCCTTTCGACCTACGAGCAGTACTTC	CASGGGLLSTYEQYF
TRBV19	TRBD2	.	TRBJ2-2	TGTGCCACCAGATCGAGAGCGGGAGCAACGAACACCGGGGAGCTGTTTTTT	CATRSRAGATNTGELFF
TRBV5-1	TRBD1	.	TRBJ2-7	TGCGCCAGCAGCTTCCGGGACAGCACCTCCGTCTCCTACGAGCAGTACTTC	CASSFRDSTSVSYEQYF
TRBV7-9	TRBD1	.	TRBJ2-1	TGTGCCAGCAGTTCAGGGGGCGATGAGCAGTTCTTC	CASSSGGDEQFF
TRBV7-8	.	.	TRBJ2-2	TGTGCCAGCAGCTTATATGCCCGCACGGGGTTCAACGGGGAGCTGTTTTTT	CASSLYARTGFNGELFF
TRBV18	TRBD1	.	TRBJ1-5	TGTGCCAGCCATGGACCCGGGACAGGGGTGCAGCCCCAGCATTTT	CASHGPGTGVQPQHF
TRBV7-9	.	.	TRBJ1-2	TGTGCCAGCAGCCCCGGGACAACCTATGGCTACACCTTC	CASSPGTTYGYTF
TRBV27	.	.	TRBJ1-4	TGTGCCAGCAGCTGGGGTGGGAGGCCTAATGAAAAACTGTTTTTT	CASSWGGRPNEKLFF
TRBV6-1	TRBD1	.	TRBJ1-5	TGTGCCAGTCGGACAGGACCCAATCAGCCCCAGCATTTT	CASRTGPNQPQHF
TRBV7-2	.	.	TRBJ2-1	TGTGCCAGCAGCGGGAGAGGGTATGAGCAGTTCTTC	CASSGRGYEQFF
TRBV5-1	.	.	TRBJ1-4	TGCGCCAGCAGCTTGCCCTCCGGGACACGGTATAATGAAAAACTGTTTTTT	CASSLPSGTRYNEKLFF
TRBV9	TRBD1	once	TRBJ2-1	TGTGCCAGCAGCCTCAGGACAGGCAGTACAATGATGGAGCAGTTCTTC	CASSLRTGSTMMEQFF
TRBV23-1	.	.	TRBJ2-1	TGCGCCAGCAGTCAATTCTCTCAGAGGTCCTACAATGAGCAGTTCTTC	CASSQFSQRSYNEQFF
TRBV6-1	.	once	TRBJ1-3	TGTGCCAGCAGTACCGACAGGATTTCTGGAAACACCATATATTTT	CASSTDRISGNTIYF
TRBV27	TRBD2	.	TRBJ2-7	TGTGCCAGCAGTCCTAAGGGGTATAGCGGGGGGCCGGTGAGCGAGCAGTACTTC	CASSPKGYSGGPVSEQYF
TRBV19	.	.	TRBJ1-3	TGTGCCAGCCAAAGAGACTCTGGAAACACCATATATTTT	CASQRDSGNTIYF
TRBV5-6	.	.	TRBJ2-1	TGTGCCAGCAGCTACCCAGGCGCCTACAATGAGCAGTTCTTC	CASSYPGAYNEQFF
TRBV5-6	.	.	TRBJ2-1	TGTGCCAGCAGCCCGCCCGGGGATGAGCAGTTCTTC	CASSPPGDEQFF
TRBV6-1	.	.	TRBJ2-2	TGTGCCAGCACTCGAACTCCAGGGAACACCGGGGAGCTGTTTTTT	CASTRTPGNTGELFF
TRBV27	.	once	TRBJ2-1	TGTGCCAGCAGTTTGAAGGTGAGGAACAATGAGCAGTTCTTC	CASSLKVRNNEQFF
TRBV5-1	.	few	TRBJ1-2	TGCGCCAGCAGCTTGAGTGGGATCGGGGACTATGGCTACACCTTC	CASSLSGIGDYGYTF
TRBV7-7	.	.	TRBJ2-5	TGTGCCAGCAGCTTAAGCGGGCGTAGGGAGACCCAGTACTTC	CASSLSGRRETQYF
TRBV19	.	.	TRBJ2-1	TGTGCCAGTAGGCGGGATTTGGGCAATGAGCAGTTCTTC	CASRRDLGNEQFF
TRBV19	.	.	TRBJ1-1	TGTGCCAGTAGTATAGATCCAGGAAACACTGAAGCTTTCTTT	CASSIDPGNTEAFF
TRBV7-8	TRBD2	.	TRBJ2-1	TGTGCCAGCAGCCTCGCTAGCGGCGCCCCCAATGAGCAGTTCTTC	CASSLASGAPNEQFF
TRBV6-6	.	.	TRBJ2-3	TGTGCCAGCAGTTACTCGAGTGGAGGTGCAGCAGATACGCAGTATTTT	CASSYSSGGAADTQYF